This T cell receptor beta chain was recorded in a study of CD4 T cells in relation to SARS-CoV-2 and coronaviruses. Study findings and constraints: Monoreactive clones expanded significantly more to SARS-CoV-2 than crossreactive clones did. No crossreactivity against non-spike viral proteins was tested here.

About this clone itself: Antigen unknown.

Before the COVID-19 pandemic, during about 2011-2019, CD4+ T cells were taken from unexposed donors. The cells were cultured for less than twelve days before CD4+ T cells were isolated. Unexposed-donor CD4+ T cells were probed with SARS-CoV-2 S/N and four cold-coronavirus spikes, cells permitting. Fresh IL-2 medium replaced half the medium on days 3 and 7. Only in-frame clones appear in the TCRdb table, and some are missing; sequencing was by immunoSEQ multiplex PCR. This sample yields about 20,000 clones, of which about two thirds are seen a single time; roughly a sixth belongs to the top ten. Sample: CD4+ T cells from PBMCs, cultured in vitro. The clonotype originates from a human donor in good health.

CDR3 sequence reads: CAGGYSYEQYF. CDR3 sequence (DNA): TGTGCCGGGGGGTATTCCTACGAGCAGTACTTC. J is TRBJ2-7 and V is TRBV30; weak D call: TRBD2 (6 bases). This CDR3 contains 11 residues. Germline V gene data show CDR1 as GTSNPN and CDR2 as SVGIG (reference sequence). Between the trimmed V and J ends, which lost 8 bases and 1 base, there was a span of 9 bases.